Here is one T cell receptor (beta chain) with its context. The antigen remains unidentified. The sample belongs to a study of T cell responses to AZD1222 COVID-19 vaccine. Study findings and constraints: Without day 14 samples, only post-peak T cell repertoires were studied. Along spike, vaccine-associated CD4 TCRs were found throughout, with dominance at 160-218 and 743-854. Spike-specific TCR breadth and depth were elevated following two AZD1222 doses.

Sequencing was performed with immunoSEQ multiplex PCR; in TCRdb, only in-frame clones are kept and a portion is missing. Found here are about 190,000 clones, over 70% of them singletons; the top ten hold approximately 2.7%. The CDR3 consists of 16 residues. The germline V and J ends were trimmed by 1 base and 0 bases, with 7 bases remaining between them. Germline values: CDR1 MDHEN, CDR2 SYDVKM. Specimen: peripheral blood, collected on day 0 of MenACWY control vaccination. The chain couples TRBV28 to TRBJ2-6, with D uncertain. This TCR derives from an adult in good health. The CDR3 loop reads CASSLLSGSGANVLTF. CDR3 DNA sequence: TGTGCCAGCAGTTTATTGAGTGGCTCTGGGGCCAACGTCCTGACTTTC.